This is a list of T cell receptor beta chains from one sample in a study of T cell responses to AZD1222 COVID-19 vaccine. The repertoire was sequenced with immunoSEQ multiplex PCR; TCRdb's copy has only in-frame clones and lacks some. Found here are 110,000 to 150,000 clones, 92% of them singletons; the top ten hold less than 3.5%. Here the sequenced sample was peripheral blood, taken 28 days after the second AZD1222 dose. These receptors all come from an adult who received the AZD1222 COVID-19 vaccine. CDR3s include the opening cysteine and the closing phenylalanine or tryptophan. Each record gives: CDR3 protein, CDR3 DNA, CDR3 length, clone size, D gene, V gene, J gene. D genes are given only for firm matches. The listing skips clone size in some rows; elsewhere it reads once, few, many or a size class.

CASSYSNYGYTF	TGTGCCAGCAGTTATTCGAACTATGGCTACACCTTC	12	-	-	TRBV6-2/TRBV6-3	TRBJ1-2
CASSMLGQGDEKLFF	TGTGCCAGTAGTATGTTGGGACAGGGTGATGAAAAACTGTTTTTT	15	-	TRBD1	TRBV19	TRBJ1-4
CASSYSMARTSEQFF	TGTGCCAGCAGTTACTCGATGGCCCGGACAAGTGAGCAGTTCTTC	15	-	-	TRBV6-2/TRBV6-3	TRBJ2-1
CASSPTGARDEQFF	TGTGCCAGCTCACCGACAGGGGCGAGGGATGAGCAGTTCTTC	14	once	TRBD1	TRBV18	TRBJ2-1
CASSLQGREAGKNEQFF	TGTGCCAGCAGCTTACAAGGTCGGGAGGCGGGTAAGAATGAGCAGTTCTTC	17	-	TRBD2	TRBV7-3	TRBJ2-1
CASSFRGGNYYGYTF	TGTGCCAGCAGTTTTAGGGGGGGTAATTACTATGGCTACACCTTC	15	-	-	TRBV28	TRBJ1-2
CASRRQGSRNQPQHF	TGTGCCAGCAGAAGACAGGGTTCGCGCAATCAGCCCCAGCATTTT	15	-	TRBD1	TRBV2	TRBJ1-5
CASSPGREGRSPLHF	TGTGCCAGCAGCCCCGGCCGGGAGGGACGCTCACCCCTCCACTTT	15	-	-	TRBV6-6	TRBJ1-6
CASSEARGRANYGYTF	TGTGCCAGCAGTGAAGCTAGAGGGAGGGCTAACTATGGCTACACCTTC	16	-	-	TRBV6-1	TRBJ1-2
CASSPRLAGELYF	TGTGCCAGCAGCCCCAGACTAGCGGGAGAGCTGTACTTC	13	-	TRBD2	TRBV7-6	TRBJ2-7
CAWIPPFTANYGYTF	TGTGCCTGGATCCCGCCGTTTACAGCGAACTATGGCTACACCTTC	15	-	-	TRBV30	TRBJ1-2
CSVGGDSNQPQHF	TGCAGCGTTGGGGGTGATAGCAATCAGCCCCAGCATTTT	13	-	-	TRBV29-1	TRBJ1-5